This T cell receptor beta chain came from a study of CD8+ T cells in alopecia areata. Treatment in this sample: oral pan-JAK inhibitor, 5-10 mg twice daily. The CDR3 loop spans 16 amino acids. cDNA prepared by RNA extraction and subsequent reverse transcription served as the template for sequencing. Clones were sequenced by immunoSEQ multiplex PCR, and TCRdb holds only the in-frame ones, with some missing. This table holds roughly 99,000 clones, 84% found once. This chain joins TRBV21-1 and TRBJ2-1; the table's D call, TRBD2, was not checked against the DNA. TRBV21-1 is noted as a pseudogene. This sequence originates from a human donor with alopecia areata. Here the sequenced sample was CD8+ T cells sorted from blood, taken at week 24, from a patient treated with tofacitinib. CDR3 sequence (DNA): TGTCCCCGGGTACTAGCGGGGCGTTTCTCCTACAATGAGCAGTTCTTC. Protein: CPRVLAGRFSYNEQFF.